Shown below are 13 T cell receptor beta chains from a single sample sequenced in a study of Graves' ophthalmopathy and Graves' hyperthyroidism (dated by TCRdb to the late 2010s). The listed sequencing device is Illumina HiSeq 2000. TCR beta CDR3 regions were amplified from RNA transcripts for repertoire sequencing. HTBI primers and the Qiagen OneStep RT-PCR kit were used in a first-round RT-PCR, which was followed by a second-round multiplex PCR, size selection and purification. TCRdb reanalyzed the raw reads on its own, using fastp at Q25 for trimming and MiXCR for clone calling, and kept in-frame beta chains. A single entry per CDR3 protein holds the most common genes and DNA from its merged rows. Present in this sample are some 370,000 distinct CDR3 sequences, approximately 18% of which were seen just once. Roughly 2.4% of the sample rests with the top ten. The sequencing input was peripheral blood. These receptors were collected from an adult woman with stable Graves' hyperthyroidism.

This clonotype was found many times. This rearrangement joins TRBV15 to TRBJ2-7; D possibly corresponds to TRBD2 (6 bases). This CDR3 has 14 residues. The V gene's germline CDR1 is LNHNV and CDR2 YYDKDF (reference sequence). The V gene lost 6 bases and the J gene lost 1 base, with 13 bases spanning the gap. CDR3 loop: CATSNRDSSYEQYF. The CDR3 bases are TGTGCCACCAGTAACCGGGACTCTTCCTACGAGCAGTACTTC.

At least ten counts were recorded for this clonotype. The chain couples TRBV6-5 to TRBJ2-5, with D perhaps TRBD2 (6 bases). Germline V gene data show CDR1 as MNHEY and CDR2 as SVGAGI. V was clipped by 2 bases and J by 2 bases, with 9 bases between them. The CDR3 covers 14 residues. Here the CDR3 reads CASSYLAGQETQYF. CDR3 DNA sequence: TGTGCCAGCAGTTACCTTGCGGGACAAGAGACCCAGTACTTC.

This clonotype was counted at least ten times. The V gene is TRBV12-3 or TRBV12-4, the J gene TRBJ1-2; D unclear. V gave up 2 bases and J gave up 6 bases, with 16 bases separating them. The CDR3 is made up of 15 amino acids. CDR3 sequence (DNA): TGTGCCAGCAGTTTAATGGGGTTTTGGGGTAATGGCTACACCTTC. It codes for CASSLMGFWGNGYTF.

This clonotype has at least ten counts. This chain joins TRBV6-2 or TRBV6-3 and TRBJ1-1; a weak D match, TRBD1 (6 bases). Trimming cost V 6 bases and J 1 base, with 21 bases left between them. The CDR3 covers 17 residues. The germline gives CDR1 MNHEY, CDR2 SVGEGT. In nucleotides, the CDR3 is TGTGCCAGCAGCTCCCTCCGAGAGGGGGTTACGAACACTGAAGCTTTCTTT. Residues: CASSSLREGVTNTEAFF.

About this clonotype itself: The missing conserved phenylalanine or tryptophan at the end of this CDR3 makes a read error likely. The chain couples TRBV6-1 to TRBJ2-5; 8 bases match TRBD1. This CDR3 contains 14 residues. CDR1 is MNHNS and CDR2 is SASEGT in the germline V gene. The CDR3 DNA reads TGTGCCAGCAAAAGGGACAGGTCCCAAGAGTCCCAGTACTAC. The encoded protein is CASKRDRSQESQYY.

The table lists this clonotype with many counts. The V and J genes are TRBV6-1 and TRBJ1-1; D call uncertain. V shed 7 bases and J shed 1 base, with 13 bases lying between them. The CDR3 is 14 amino acids. CDR1 is MNHNS and CDR2 is SASEGT in the germline V gene. The CDR3 reads CASTDTSSNTEAFF. For the CDR3, the DNA is TGTGCCAGCACCGACACGTCCTCGAACACTGAAGCTTTCTTT.

In this sample, this clonotype turned up many times. The rearrangement links TRBV4-1 to TRBJ2-7; D remains unclear. Germline CDR1 is MGHRA and CDR2 is YSYEKL. CDR3 size: 14 residues. Trimming removed 3 bases from V and 0 bases from J, with 9 bases in between. Written as DNA, the CDR3 is TGCGCCAGCAGCCAGATAGTCAGCTCCTACGAGCAGTACTTC. It specifies CASSQIVSSYEQYF.

This clonotype was recorded at least ten times. The rearrangement uses TRBV6-5 and TRBJ2-7; D remains unclear. V was pared by 0 bases and J by 4 bases, with 10 bases between. The CDR3 has 14 residues. The germline gives CDR1 MNHEY, CDR2 SVGAGI. The CDR3 sequence is CASSYSNGVYEQYF. The CDR3 DNA sequence: TGTGCCAGCAGTTACTCGAATGGGGTTTACGAGCAGTACTTC.

This clonotype occurred many times. The rearrangement joins TRBV6-2 or TRBV6-3 to TRBJ2-5; 11 positions agree with TRBD2. Germline CDR1 reads MNHEY; CDR2 reads SVGEGT. The CDR3 runs to 18 residues. J was trimmed by 5 bases and V by 1 base; bases with no gene match: 12. CDR3 region: CASSYFRPSGRSFETQYF. The CDR3, as DNA: TGTGCCAGCAGTTACTTTCGTCCTAGCGGGAGGTCGTTCGAGACCCAGTACTTC.

Many counts were recorded for this clonotype. The chain recombines TRBV28 with TRBJ2-7; the match to TRBD1 covers 8 bases. Germline CDR1 reads MDHEN; CDR2 reads SYDVKM. V gave up 2 bases and J gave up 4 bases; unmatched junction bases: 4. The CDR3 runs 14 residues. As DNA, the CDR3 is TGTGCCAGCAGTTTAATTGGGACAGGATACGAGCAGTACTTC. Its protein product is CASSLIGTGYEQYF. Full variable domain (rest looked up from reference TRBV28 and TRBJ2-7): DVKVTQSSRYLVKRTGEKVFLECVQDMDHENMFWYRQDPGLGLRLIYFSYDVKMKEKGDIPEGYSVSREKKERFSLILESASTNQTSMYLCASSLIGTGYEQYFGPGTRLTVT.

The table lists this clonotype with many counts. The J gene is TRBJ2-5, the V gene TRBV6-9; D gene unclear. The CDR3 has 12 amino acids. V was cut by 5 bases and J by 5 bases, with 9 bases left in between. CDR1 is MNHGY, CDR2 SVAAGI, per germline. The CDR3: CASSHLWETQYF. The CDR3 DNA reads TGTGCCAGCAGTCATTTATGGGAGACCCAGTACTTC.

This clonotype appeared many times. The V and J genes are TRBV5-1 and TRBJ2-7; 8 positions match TRBD2. With V trimmed by 6 bases and J by 0 bases, 8 bases remained unmatched. Germline V lookup: CDR1 SGHRS, CDR2 YFSETQ. This CDR3 has 15 residues. The CDR3: CASKLDSGTSYEQYF. The CDR3 coding sequence is TGCGCCAGCAAACTGGATAGCGGGACCTCCTACGAGCAGTACTTC.

V and J are TRBV11-2 and TRBJ2-3, with D maybe TRBD2 (6 bases). With 7 bases removed from V and 0 bases from J, the gap between germline ends came to 20 bases. Per the germline V gene, CDR1 is SGHAT and CDR2 is FQNNGV. The CDR3 extends over 17 amino acids. Here the CDR3 reads CASTFLPPGASTDTQYF. The CDR3 DNA reads as TGTGCCAGCACCTTCCTCCCCCCGGGAGCTAGCACAGATACGCAGTATTTT.